This T cell receptor (beta chain) emerged from a study of cytomegalovirus exposure and HLA in healthy donors. About the research overall: A preliminary data release comprised roughly 80 million unique TCRs obtained from HLA-typed donors. Findings and caveats of the study: Some TCR beta chains (around 180 of them) were listed as cytomegalovirus-associated.

On this clone itself: What it binds is unknown.

The PCR employed 60 Vbeta primers together with 13 Jbeta primers. Profiling relied on immunoSEQ multiplex PCR, and the TCRdb table lists in-frame clones only, not all of them. The table records around 140,000 clones, less than 85% of them present only once. Germline V gene sequence: CDR1 SNHLY, CDR2 FYNNEI. The CDR3 totals 15 residues. Trimming removed 8 bases from V and 1 base from J; junction bases left unmatched: 5. Specimen: PBMCs. This chain links TRBV2 with TRBJ1-4; TRBD1 matches at 9 bases. The clonotype comes from a woman aged 60-75 years in good health and CMV-seropositive. This CDR3 reads CASLDRGRTNEKLFF. The CDR3 DNA reads as TGTGCCAGCTTGGACAGGGGCAGAACTAATGAAAAACTGTTTTTT.